The entry below describes one TCR beta chain. Its target is unknown. The repertoire was sequenced with immunoSEQ multiplex PCR; TCRdb's copy has only in-frame clones and lacks some. The data contain 68,000 or so clones, 70% to 80% of them singletons. This sample was included in a study of a mutant IDH1 vaccine in newly diagnosed glioma. Study summary: Patients were pretreated with radiotherapy, temozolomide, or both, mostly both. Findings of the study overall: Shifts in the top peripheral T cell clonotypes seemed unrelated to pseudoprogression. It was 80% to 95% of patients that developed vaccine-induced immune responses.

V shed 6 bases, J shed 1 base, and the junction held 3 bases outside the gene matches. This CDR3 has 14 amino acids. The germline V gene encodes CDR1 MNHEY and CDR2 SVGAGI. Time point given: baseline, week 1 (first vaccination visit). As to treatment: pre-vaccination baseline after standard-of-care therapy. The source of this sequence is a man in his fifties or sixties with glioma. Specimen: PBMCs, collected from a glioma patient treated with radiotherapy, temozolomide or both. The chain uses TRBV6-5 and TRBJ2-3; the match to TRBD2 covers 8 bases. CDR3 region: CASRATSGTDTQYF. Written as DNA, the CDR3 is TGTGCCAGCAGAGCGACTAGCGGCACAGATACGCAGTATTTT.